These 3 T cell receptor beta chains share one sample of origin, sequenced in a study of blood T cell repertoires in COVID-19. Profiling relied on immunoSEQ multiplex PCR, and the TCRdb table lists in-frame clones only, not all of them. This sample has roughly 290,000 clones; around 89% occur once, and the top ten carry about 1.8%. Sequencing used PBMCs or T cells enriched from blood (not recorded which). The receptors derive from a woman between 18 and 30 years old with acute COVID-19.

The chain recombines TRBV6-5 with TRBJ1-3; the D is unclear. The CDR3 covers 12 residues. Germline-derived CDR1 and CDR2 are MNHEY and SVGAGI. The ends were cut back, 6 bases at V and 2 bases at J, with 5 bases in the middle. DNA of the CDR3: TGTGCCAGCAGCACTCCTGGAAACACCATATATTTT. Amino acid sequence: CASSTPGNTIYF.

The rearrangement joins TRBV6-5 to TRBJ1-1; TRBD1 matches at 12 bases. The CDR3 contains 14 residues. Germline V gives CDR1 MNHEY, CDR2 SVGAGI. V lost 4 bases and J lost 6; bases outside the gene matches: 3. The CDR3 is CASSWDRGQSEAFF. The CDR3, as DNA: TGTGCCAGCAGTTGGGACAGGGGGCAGTCTGAAGCTTTCTTT.

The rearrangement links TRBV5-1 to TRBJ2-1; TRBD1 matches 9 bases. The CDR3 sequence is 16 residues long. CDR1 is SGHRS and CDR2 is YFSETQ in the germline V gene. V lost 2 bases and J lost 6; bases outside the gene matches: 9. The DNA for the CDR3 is TGCGCCAGCAGCTTATACGGGGGACAGGGAGGCAATGAGCAGTTCTTC. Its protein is CASSLYGGQGGNEQFF.